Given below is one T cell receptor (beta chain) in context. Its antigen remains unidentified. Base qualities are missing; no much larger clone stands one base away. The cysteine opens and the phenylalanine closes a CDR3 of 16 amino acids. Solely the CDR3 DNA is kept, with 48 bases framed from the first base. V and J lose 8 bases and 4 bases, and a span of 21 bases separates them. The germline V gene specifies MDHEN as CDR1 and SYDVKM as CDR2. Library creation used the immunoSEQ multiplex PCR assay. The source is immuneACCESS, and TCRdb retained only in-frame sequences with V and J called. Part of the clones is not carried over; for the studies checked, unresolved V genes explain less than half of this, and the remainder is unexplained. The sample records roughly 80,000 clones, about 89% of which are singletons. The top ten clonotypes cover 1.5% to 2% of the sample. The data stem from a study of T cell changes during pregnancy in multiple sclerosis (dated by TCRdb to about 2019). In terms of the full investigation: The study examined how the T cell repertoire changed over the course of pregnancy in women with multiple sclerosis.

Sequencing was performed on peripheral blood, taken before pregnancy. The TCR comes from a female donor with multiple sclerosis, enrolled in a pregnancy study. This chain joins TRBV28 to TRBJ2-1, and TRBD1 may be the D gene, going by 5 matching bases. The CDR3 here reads CASQGVGWGVYNEQFF. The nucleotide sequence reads TGTGCCAGCCAAGGAGTCGGGTGGGGCGTGTACAATGAGCAGTTCTTC.